Each of the 9 T cell receptor beta chains below was sequenced from the same sample in a study of T-cell reconstitution after alpha-beta-depleted transplantation in children. Unique molecular identifiers tagged the TCRbeta library. MiXCR, applied by TCRdb to the PCR reads, yields one record per CDR3 protein. The sample contains about 580,000 distinct CDR3 sequences, approximately 22% of which appear only once. The sample in question was PBMCs, mostly from graft donor cells, obtained 360 days after TCRalphabeta/CD19-depleted stem cell transplant. These receptors were obtained from a boy in the first two years of life who had a stem cell transplant for acute myeloid leukemia, so the T cells may come from the graft donor.

This clonotype has more than one count but fewer than ten. The genes are TRBV12-3 or TRBV12-4 and TRBJ1-3, with D unclear. V lost 6 bases and J lost 5, with 5 bases in between. The CDR3 is made up of 11 amino acids. The CDR3 DNA is TGTGCCAGCAGCCCTAGAAACACCATATATTTT. Protein sequence: CASSPRNTIYF.

The chain joins TRBV7-7 to TRBJ2-5; D is perhaps TRBD1 or TRBD2 (5 bases each). The CDR3 consists of 15 residues. Trimming took off 0 bases at V and 2 bases at J, with 10 bases between the two ends. The germline CDR1 and CDR2 sequences are SSHAT and FNYEAQ (reference sequence). CDR3 residues: CASSLAPGTQETQYF. CDR3 nucleotide sequence: TGTGCCAGCAGCTTAGCCCCAGGGACGCAAGAGACCCAGTACTTC.

This chain connects TRBV20-1 to TRBJ2-7; 8 nucleotides line up with TRBD2. The CDR3 is 13 residues long. The ends lost 4 bases at V and 4 bases at J; junction bases unmatched: 6. CDR1 and CDR2 from the germline V gene are DFQATT and SNEGSKA (reference sequence). CDR3 nucleotide sequence: TGCAGTGCTACCCCGGGAGGGAATTACGAGCAGTACGTC. This sequence encodes CSATPGGNYEQYV.

This clonotype has ten or more counts. The V and J genes are TRBV15 and TRBJ2-7, with 11 positions matching TRBD1. The junction had 6 bases not matched to a gene; V was cut back by 5 bases and J by 3 bases. Germline CDR1 is LNHNV and CDR2 is YYDKDF (reference sequence). The CDR3 is made up of 15 amino acids. CDR3 region: CATSATGTGGYEQYF. CDR3 DNA sequence: TGTGCCACCAGCGCGACCGGGACAGGGGGCTACGAGCAGTACTTC.

This clonotype was counted a few times. The CDR3 here is CASSPSRTEFYGYTF. DNA of the CDR3: TGTGCCAGCAGCCCCTCCCGGACAGAGTTCTATGGCTACACCTTC. The chain couples TRBV6-1 to TRBJ1-2; D might be TRBD1 (6 bases). Per the germline V gene, CDR1 is MNHNS and CDR2 is SASEGT. The CDR3 extends over 15 amino acids. Trimming took off 6 bases at V and 4 bases at J, with 18 bases between the two ends.

This clonotype was recorded many times. The chain uses TRBV27 and TRBJ2-2; 10 bases line up with TRBD2. Germline V CDR1 and CDR2: MNHEY, SMNVEV (reference sequence). V shed 2 bases, J shed 4 bases, and the junction held 4 bases outside the gene matches. The CDR3 consists of 16 residues. The CDR3 loop is CASSLLGLAVTGELFF. CDR3 nucleotides: TGTGCCAGCAGTTTACTCGGACTAGCGGTCACCGGGGAGCTGTTTTTT.

The chain has TRBV2 and TRBJ2-7, with D uncertain. The ends were cut back, 6 bases at V and 1 base at J, with 7 bases in the middle. The V gene's germline CDR1 is SNHLY and CDR2 FYNNEI. The CDR3 contains 12 residues. This CDR3 reads CASSTTSYEQYV. The DNA of the CDR3 is TGTGCCAGCAGCACTACGTCCTACGAGCAGTACGTC.

This chain uses TRBV10-3 with TRBJ1-1, with D perhaps TRBD1 (6 bases). Per germline, CDR1 ENHRY and CDR2 SYGVKD. The CDR3 has 13 residues. The V and J ends lost 11 bases and 0 bases respectively, with 13 bases between them. The CDR3 DNA is TGTGCCGTACAGGGACCCATGAACACTGAAGCTTTCTTT. Translated: CAVQGPMNTEAFF.

This clonotype has a count of ten or more. V usage is TRBV11-2 and J usage is TRBJ2-4; 12 bases match TRBD2. The CDR3 is made up of 19 amino acids. The trim removed 4 bases at V and 6 bases at J, leaving 16 bases unmatched. Looked up from germline, CDR1 is SGHAT and CDR2 is FQNNGV. The CDR3 loop reads CASSSQPLTGLAGTNIQYF. The CDR3, as DNA: TGTGCCAGCAGCTCACAACCCCTGACGGGACTAGCGGGTACAAACATTCAGTACTTC.